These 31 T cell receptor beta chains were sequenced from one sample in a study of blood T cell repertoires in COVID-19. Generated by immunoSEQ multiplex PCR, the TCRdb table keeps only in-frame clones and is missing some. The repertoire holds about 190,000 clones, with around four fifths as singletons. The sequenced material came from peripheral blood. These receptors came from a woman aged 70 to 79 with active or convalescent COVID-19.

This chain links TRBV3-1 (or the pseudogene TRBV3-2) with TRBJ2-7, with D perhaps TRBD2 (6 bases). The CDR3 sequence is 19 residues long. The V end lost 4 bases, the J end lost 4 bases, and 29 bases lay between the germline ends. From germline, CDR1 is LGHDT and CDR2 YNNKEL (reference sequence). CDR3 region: CASSRKQNDWAGIMYEQYF. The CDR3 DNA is TGTGCCAGCAGCCGCAAGCAGAACGACTGGGCGGGGATTATGTACGAGCAGTACTTC.

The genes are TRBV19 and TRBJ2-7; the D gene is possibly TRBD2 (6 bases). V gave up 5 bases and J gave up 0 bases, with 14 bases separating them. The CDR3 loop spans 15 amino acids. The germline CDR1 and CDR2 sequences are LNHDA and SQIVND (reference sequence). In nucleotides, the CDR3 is TGTGCCAGTAGTGCTTTCCGGACTACCTCCTACGAGCAGTACTTC. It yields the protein CASSAFRTTSYEQYF.

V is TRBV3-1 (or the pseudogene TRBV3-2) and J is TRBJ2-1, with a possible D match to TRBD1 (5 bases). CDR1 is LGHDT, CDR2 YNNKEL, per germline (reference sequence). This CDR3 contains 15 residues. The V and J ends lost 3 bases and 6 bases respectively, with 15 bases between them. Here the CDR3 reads CASSHLTPRGNEQFF. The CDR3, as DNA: TGTGCCAGCAGCCATCTTACCCCTAGGGGCAATGAGCAGTTCTTC.

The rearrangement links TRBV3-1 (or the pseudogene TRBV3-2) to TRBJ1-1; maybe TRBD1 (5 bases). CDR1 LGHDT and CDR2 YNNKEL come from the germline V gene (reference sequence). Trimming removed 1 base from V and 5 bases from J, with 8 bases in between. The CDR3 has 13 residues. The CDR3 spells CASSQAGLTEAFF. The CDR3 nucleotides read TGTGCCAGCAGCCAAGCAGGGTTAACTGAAGCTTTCTTT.

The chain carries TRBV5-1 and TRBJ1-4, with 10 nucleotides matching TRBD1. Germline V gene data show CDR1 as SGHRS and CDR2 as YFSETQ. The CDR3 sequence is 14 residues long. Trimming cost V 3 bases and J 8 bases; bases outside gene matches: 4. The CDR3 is CASSWGQGKEKLFF. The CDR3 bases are TGCGCCAGCAGCTGGGGACAGGGGAAAGAAAAACTGTTTTTT.

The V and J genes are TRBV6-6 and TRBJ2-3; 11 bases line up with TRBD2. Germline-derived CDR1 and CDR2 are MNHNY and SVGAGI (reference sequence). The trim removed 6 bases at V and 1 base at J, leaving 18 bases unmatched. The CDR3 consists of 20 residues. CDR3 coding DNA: TGTGCCAGCAGCCCCCGGCGGCCGGGACTAGCGGCCTTTGGCACAGATACGCAGTATTTT. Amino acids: CASSPRRPGLAAFGTDTQYF.

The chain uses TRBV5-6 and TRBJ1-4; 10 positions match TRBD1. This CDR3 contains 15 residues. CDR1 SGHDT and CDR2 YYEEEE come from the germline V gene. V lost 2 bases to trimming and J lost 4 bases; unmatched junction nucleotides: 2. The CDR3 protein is CASSFGTGVNEKLFF. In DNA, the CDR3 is TGTGCCAGCAGCTTCGGGACAGGGGTTAATGAAAAACTGTTTTTT. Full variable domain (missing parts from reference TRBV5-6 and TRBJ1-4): DAGVTQSPTHLIKTRGQQVTLRCSPKSGHDTVSWYQQALGQGPQFIFQYYEEEERQRGNFPDRFSGHQFPNYSSELNVNALLLGDSALYLCASSFGTGVNEKLFFGSGTQLSVL.

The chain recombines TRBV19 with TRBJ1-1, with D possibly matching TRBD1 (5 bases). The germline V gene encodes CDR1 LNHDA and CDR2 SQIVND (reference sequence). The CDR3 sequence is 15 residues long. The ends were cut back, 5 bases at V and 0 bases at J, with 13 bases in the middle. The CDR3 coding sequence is TGTGCCAGTAGTGGGCAGGGCGCTATGAACACTGAAGCTTTCTTT. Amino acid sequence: CASSGQGAMNTEAFF.

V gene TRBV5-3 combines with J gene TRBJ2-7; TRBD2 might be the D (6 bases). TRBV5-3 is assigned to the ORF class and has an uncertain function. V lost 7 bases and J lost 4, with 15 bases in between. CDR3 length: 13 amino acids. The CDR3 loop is CARGGLFPYEQYF. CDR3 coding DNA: TGTGCCAGAGGGGGGTTATTCCCTTACGAGCAGTACTTC.

Here the CDR3 DNA reads TGCGCCAGCAGCTTGTTGGGCAACACCGCCTCCTACAATGAGCAGTTCTTC. It encodes CASSLLGNTASYNEQFF. The chain uses TRBV5-1 and TRBJ2-1; no definite D call. Trimming left V 1 base short and J 0 bases short, with 14 bases between. Germline-derived CDR1 and CDR2 are SGHRS and YFSETQ. The CDR3 sequence is 17 residues long.

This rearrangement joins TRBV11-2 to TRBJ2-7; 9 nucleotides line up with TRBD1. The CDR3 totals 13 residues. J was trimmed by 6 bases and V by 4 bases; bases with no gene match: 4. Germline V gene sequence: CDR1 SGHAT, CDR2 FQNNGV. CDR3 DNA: TGTGCCAGCAGCTGGGACAGGGAGGTCGAGCAGTACTTC. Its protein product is CASSWDREVEQYF.

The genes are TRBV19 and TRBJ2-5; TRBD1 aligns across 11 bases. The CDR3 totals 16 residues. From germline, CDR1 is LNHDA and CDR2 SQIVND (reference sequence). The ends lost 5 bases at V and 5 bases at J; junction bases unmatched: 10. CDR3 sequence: CASSAMDRGQWETQYF. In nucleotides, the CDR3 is TGTGCCAGTAGTGCTATGGACAGGGGGCAATGGGAGACCCAGTACTTC.

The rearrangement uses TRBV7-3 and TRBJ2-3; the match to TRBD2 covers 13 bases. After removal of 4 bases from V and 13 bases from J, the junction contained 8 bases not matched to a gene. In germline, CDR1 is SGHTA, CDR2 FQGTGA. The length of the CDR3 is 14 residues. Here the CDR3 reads CASSSGTSGAQEYF. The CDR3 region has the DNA TGTGCCAGCAGCTCCGGGACTAGCGGGGCACAGGAGTATTTT.

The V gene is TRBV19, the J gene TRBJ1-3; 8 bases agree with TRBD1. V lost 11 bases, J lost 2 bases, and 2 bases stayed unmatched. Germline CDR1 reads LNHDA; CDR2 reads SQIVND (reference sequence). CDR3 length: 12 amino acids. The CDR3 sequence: CAATGAGNTIYF. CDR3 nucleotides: TGTGCCGCGACAGGGGCTGGAAACACCATATATTTT.

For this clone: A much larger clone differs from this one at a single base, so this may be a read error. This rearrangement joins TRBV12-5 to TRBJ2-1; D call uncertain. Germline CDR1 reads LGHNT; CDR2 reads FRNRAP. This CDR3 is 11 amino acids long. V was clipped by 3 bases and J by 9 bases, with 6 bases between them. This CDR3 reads CASGFVSEQFF. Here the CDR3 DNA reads TGTGCTAGTGGTTTCGTCAGTGAGCAGTTCTTC. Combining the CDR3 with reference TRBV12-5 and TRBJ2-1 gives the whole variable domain DARVTQTPRHKVTEMGQEVTMRCQPILGHNTVFWYRQTMMQGLELLAYFRNRAPLDDSGMPKDRFSAEMPDATLATLKIQPSEPRDSAVYFCASGFVSEQFFGPGTRLTVL.

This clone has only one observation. The CDR3 DNA follows: TGCGCCAGCAGTCAAGGGGGTGGTGAGCAGTTCTTC. Translated, it gives CASSQGGGEQFF. The chain carries TRBV10-2 and TRBJ2-1; the D gene is possibly TRBD1 (6 bases). Germline V gene lookup returns CDR1 WSHSY and CDR2 SAAADI. The germline V and J ends were trimmed by 5 bases and 9 bases, with 11 bases remaining between them. The CDR3 totals 12 residues.

CDR3 sequence: CASTRPGQGSNEQYF. DNA for the CDR3: TGTGCCAGCACCCGTCCGGGACAGGGATCCAACGAGCAGTACTTC. V usage is TRBV7-9 and J usage is TRBJ2-7; 9 nucleotides match TRBD1. V shed 7 bases and J 5 bases; nucleotides not matched to a gene: 12. The CDR3 is 15 amino acids. The germline CDR1 and CDR2 sequences are SEHNR and FQNEAQ (reference sequence).

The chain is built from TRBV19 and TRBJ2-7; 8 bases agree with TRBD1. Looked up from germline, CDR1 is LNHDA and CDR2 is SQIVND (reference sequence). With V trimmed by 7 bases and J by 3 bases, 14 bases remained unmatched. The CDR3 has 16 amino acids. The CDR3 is CASTDGATGVYYEQYF. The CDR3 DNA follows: TGTGCCAGTACCGACGGCGCGACAGGGGTTTACTACGAGCAGTACTTC.

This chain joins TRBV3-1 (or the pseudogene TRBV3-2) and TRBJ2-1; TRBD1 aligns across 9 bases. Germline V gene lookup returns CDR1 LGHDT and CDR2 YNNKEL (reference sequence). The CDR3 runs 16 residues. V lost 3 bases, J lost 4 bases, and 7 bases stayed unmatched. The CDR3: CASSQPGQGPYNEQFF. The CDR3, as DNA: TGTGCCAGCAGCCAGCCGGGACAGGGTCCTTACAATGAGCAGTTCTTC.

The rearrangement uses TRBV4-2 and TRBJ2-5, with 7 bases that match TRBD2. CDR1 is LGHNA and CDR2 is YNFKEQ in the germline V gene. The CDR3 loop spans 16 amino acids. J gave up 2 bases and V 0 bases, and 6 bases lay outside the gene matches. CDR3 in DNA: TGTGCCAGCAGCCAAGAAGGGAGGCGGGAGCAAGAGACCCAGTACTTC. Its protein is CASSQEGRREQETQYF.

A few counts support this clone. The CDR3: CASSPPSGTSGNLEQYF. Here the CDR3 DNA reads TGTGCCAGCTCACCACCGTCAGGGACTAGCGGGAACCTAGAGCAGTACTTC. This chain uses TRBV18 with TRBJ2-7; 13 nucleotides align to TRBD2. In germline, CDR1 is KGHSH, CDR2 LQKENI. The CDR3 length is 17 residues. Unmatched junction bases numbered 9, after V lost 0 bases and J lost 7 bases.

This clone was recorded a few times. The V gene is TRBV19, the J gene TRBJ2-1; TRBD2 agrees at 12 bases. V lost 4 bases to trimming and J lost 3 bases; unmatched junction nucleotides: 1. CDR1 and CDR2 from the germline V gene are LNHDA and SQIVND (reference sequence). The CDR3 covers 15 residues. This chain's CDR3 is CASSRGLAGYNEQFF. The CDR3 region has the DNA TGTGCCAGTAGTAGGGGACTAGCGGGCTACAATGAGCAGTTCTTC.

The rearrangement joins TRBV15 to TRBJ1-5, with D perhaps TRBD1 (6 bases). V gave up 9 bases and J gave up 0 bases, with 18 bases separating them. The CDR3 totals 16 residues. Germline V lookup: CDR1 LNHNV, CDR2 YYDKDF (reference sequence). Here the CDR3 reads CATTPGTLYSNQPQHF. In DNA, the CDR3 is TGTGCCACAACTCCCGGGACATTATATAGCAATCAGCCCCAGCATTTT.

Written as DNA, the CDR3 is TGTGCCAGCAGCATTACCGGGAACACTGAAGCTTTCTTT. Its translation: CASSITGNTEAFF. The chain is built from TRBV5-5 and TRBJ1-1; the D is unclear. V gave up 4 bases and J gave up 1 base, with 8 bases separating them. The CDR3 has 13 residues. Germline lookup yields CDR1 SGHKS and CDR2 YYEKEE (reference sequence). The full variable domain, in which reference TRBV5-5 and TRBJ1-1 provide the parts outside the CDR3, is DAGVTQSPTHLIKTRGQQVTLRCSPISGHKSVSWYQQVLGQGPQFIFQYYEKEERGRGNFPDRFSARQFPNYSSELNVNALLLGDSALYLCASSITGNTEAFFGQGTRLTVV.

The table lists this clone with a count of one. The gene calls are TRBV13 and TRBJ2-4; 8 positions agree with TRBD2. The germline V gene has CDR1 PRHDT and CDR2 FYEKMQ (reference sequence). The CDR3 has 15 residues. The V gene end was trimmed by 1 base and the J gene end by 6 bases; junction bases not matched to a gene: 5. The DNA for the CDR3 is TGTGCCAGCAGCTTAGCGGGAGGGGCCGGAAACATTCAGTACTTC. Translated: CASSLAGGAGNIQYF.

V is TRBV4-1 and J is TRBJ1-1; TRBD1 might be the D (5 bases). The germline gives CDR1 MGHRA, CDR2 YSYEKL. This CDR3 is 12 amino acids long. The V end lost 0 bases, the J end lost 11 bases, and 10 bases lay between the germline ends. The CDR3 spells CASSQEDKRAFF. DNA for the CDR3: TGCGCCAGCAGCCAAGAGGACAAAAGGGCTTTCTTT.

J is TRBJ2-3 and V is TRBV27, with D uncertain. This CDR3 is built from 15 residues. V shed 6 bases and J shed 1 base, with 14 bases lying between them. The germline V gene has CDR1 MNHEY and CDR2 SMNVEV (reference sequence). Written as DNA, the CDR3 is TGTGCCAGCAGCCTCCTAGGAGCCGGCACAGATACGCAGTATTTT. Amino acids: CASSLLGAGTDTQYF.

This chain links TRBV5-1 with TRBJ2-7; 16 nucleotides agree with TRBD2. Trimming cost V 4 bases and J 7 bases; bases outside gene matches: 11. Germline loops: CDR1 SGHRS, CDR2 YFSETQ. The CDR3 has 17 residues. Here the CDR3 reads CASSTGLAGGTAGEQYF. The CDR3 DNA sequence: TGCGCCAGCAGCACGGGACTAGCGGGAGGGACGGCGGGGGAGCAGTACTTC.

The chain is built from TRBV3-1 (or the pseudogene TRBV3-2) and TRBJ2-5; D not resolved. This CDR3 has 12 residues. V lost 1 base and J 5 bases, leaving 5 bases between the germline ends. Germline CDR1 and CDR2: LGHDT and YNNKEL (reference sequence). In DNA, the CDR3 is TGTGCCAGCAGCCAAGCCAGGGAGACCCAGTACTTC. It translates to CASSQARETQYF.

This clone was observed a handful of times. CDR3 coding DNA: TGTGCCAGCAGACCGGGACTCAGGGACGAGCAGTACTTC. Protein sequence: CASRPGLRDEQYF. The chain links TRBV12-3 or TRBV12-4 to TRBJ2-7, with D perhaps TRBD2 (6 bases). V was pared by 6 bases and J by 5 bases, with 14 bases between. The CDR3 is 13 residues long.

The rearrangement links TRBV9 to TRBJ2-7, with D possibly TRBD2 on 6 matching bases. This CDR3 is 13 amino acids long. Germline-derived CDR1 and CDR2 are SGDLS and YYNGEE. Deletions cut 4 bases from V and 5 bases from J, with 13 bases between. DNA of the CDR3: TGTGCCAGCAGCACTTCCCCTAGCGACGAGCAGTACTTC. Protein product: CASSTSPSDEQYF. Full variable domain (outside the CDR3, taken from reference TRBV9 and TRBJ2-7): DSGVTQTPKHLITATGQRVTLRCSPRSGDLSVYWYQQSLDQGLQFLIQYYNGEERAKGNILERFSAQQFPDLHSELNLSSLELGDSALYFCASSTSPSDEQYFGPGTRLTVT.